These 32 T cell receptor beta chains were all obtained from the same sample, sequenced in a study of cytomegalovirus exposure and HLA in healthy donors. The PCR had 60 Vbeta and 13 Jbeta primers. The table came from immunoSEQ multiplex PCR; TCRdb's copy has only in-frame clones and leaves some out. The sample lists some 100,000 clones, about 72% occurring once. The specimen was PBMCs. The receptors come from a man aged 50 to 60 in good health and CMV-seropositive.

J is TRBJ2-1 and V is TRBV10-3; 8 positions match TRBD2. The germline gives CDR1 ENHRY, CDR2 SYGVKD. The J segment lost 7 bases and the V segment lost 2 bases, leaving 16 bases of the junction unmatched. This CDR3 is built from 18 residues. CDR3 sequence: CAISEGLESGSVVNEQFF. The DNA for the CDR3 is TGTGCCATCAGTGAGGGTTTGGAGAGCGGGAGTGTCGTGAATGAGCAGTTCTTC.

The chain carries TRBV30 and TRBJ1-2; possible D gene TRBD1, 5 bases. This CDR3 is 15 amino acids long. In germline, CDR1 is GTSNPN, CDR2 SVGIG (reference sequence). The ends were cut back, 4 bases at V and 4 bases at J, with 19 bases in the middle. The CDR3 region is CAWMFSPRGIYGYTF. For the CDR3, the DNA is TGTGCCTGGATGTTCAGCCCTAGGGGAATCTATGGCTACACCTTC.

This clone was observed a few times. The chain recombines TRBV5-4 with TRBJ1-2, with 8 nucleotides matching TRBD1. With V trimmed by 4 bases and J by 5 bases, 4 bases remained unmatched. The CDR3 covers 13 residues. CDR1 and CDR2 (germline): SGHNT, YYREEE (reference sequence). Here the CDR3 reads CASSQRQGYGYTF. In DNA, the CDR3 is TGTGCCAGCAGCCAGAGACAGGGGTATGGCTACACCTTC.

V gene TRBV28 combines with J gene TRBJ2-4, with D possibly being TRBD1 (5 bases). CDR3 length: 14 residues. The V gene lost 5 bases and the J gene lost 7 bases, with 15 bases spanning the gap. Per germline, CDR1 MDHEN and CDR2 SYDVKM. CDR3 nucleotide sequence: TGTGCCAGCAGTCCCCATAGGGGTCGGAACATTCAGTACTTC. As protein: CASSPHRGRNIQYF.

This CDR3 reads CASSLDSTYEQYF. As DNA, the CDR3 is TGTGCCAGCAGTTTGGACAGTACCTACGAGCAGTACTTC. The rearrangement uses TRBV6-6 and TRBJ2-7, with a tentative D call TRBD1 (6 bases). The V end lost 4 bases, the J end lost 2 bases, and 9 bases lay between the germline ends. The length of the CDR3 is 13 residues. CDR1 is MNHNY, CDR2 SVGAGI, per germline (reference sequence).

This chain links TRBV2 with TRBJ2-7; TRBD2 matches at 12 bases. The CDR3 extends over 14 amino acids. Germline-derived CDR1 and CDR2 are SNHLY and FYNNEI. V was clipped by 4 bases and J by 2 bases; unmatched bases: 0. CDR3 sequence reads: CASSASGRAYEQYF. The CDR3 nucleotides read TGTGCCAGCAGTGCTAGCGGGAGGGCCTACGAGCAGTACTTC.

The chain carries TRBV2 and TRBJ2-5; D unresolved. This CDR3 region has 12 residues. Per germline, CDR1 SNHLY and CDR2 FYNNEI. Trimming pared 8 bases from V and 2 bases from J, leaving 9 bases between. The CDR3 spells CASRPEQETQYF. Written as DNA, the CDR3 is TGTGCCAGCCGCCCGGAGCAAGAGACCCAGTACTTC.

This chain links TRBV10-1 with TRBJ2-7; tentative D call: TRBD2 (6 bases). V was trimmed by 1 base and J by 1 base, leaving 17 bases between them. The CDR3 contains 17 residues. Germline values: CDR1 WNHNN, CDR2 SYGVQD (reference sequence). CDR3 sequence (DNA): TGCGCCAGCAGTGAGTTACCGGGACTCGCGTTTTCCTACGAGCAGTACTTC. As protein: CASSELPGLAFSYEQYF.

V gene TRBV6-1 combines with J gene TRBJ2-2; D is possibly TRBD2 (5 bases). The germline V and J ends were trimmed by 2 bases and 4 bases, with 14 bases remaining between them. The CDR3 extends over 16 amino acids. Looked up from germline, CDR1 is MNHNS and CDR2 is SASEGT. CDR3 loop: CASSEKGLAVTGELFF. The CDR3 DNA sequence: TGTGCCAGCAGTGAAAAGGGCCTAGCAGTCACCGGGGAGCTGTTTTTT.

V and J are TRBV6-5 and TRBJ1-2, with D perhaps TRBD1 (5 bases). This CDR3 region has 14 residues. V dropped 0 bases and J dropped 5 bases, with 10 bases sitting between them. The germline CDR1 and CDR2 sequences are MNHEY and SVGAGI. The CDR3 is CASSYSAGLYGYTF. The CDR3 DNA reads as TGTGCCAGCAGTTACTCAGCAGGGCTTTATGGCTACACCTTC.

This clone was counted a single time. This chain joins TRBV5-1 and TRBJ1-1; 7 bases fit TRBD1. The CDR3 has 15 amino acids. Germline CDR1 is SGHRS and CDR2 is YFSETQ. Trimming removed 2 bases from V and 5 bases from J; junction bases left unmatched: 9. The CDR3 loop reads CASSFTPRGLTEAFF. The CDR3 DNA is TGCGCCAGCAGCTTCACCCCAAGGGGGCTTACTGAAGCTTTCTTT.

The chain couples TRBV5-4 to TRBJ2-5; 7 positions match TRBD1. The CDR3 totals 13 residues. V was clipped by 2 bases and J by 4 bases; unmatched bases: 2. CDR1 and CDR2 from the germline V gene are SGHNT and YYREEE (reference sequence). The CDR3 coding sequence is TGTGCCAGCAGCTTATACAGGGGAGAGACCCAGTACTTC. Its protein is CASSLYRGETQYF. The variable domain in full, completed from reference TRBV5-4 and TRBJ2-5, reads ETGVTQSPTHLIKTRGQQVTLRCSSQSGHNTVSWYQQALGQGPQFIFQYYREEENGRGNFPPRFSGLQFPNYSSELNVNALELDDSALYLCASSLYRGETQYFGPGTRLLVL.

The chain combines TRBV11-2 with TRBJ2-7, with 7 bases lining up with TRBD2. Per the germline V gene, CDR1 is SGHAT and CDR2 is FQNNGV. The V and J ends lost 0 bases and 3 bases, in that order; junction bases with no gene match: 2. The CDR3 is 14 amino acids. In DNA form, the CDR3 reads TGTGCCAGCAGCTTAGACCGGACTAGCTACGAGCAGTACTTC. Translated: CASSLDRTSYEQYF.

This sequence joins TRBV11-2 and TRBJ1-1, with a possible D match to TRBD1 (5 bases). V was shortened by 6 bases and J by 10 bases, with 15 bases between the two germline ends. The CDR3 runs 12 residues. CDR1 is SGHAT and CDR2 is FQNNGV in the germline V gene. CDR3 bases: TGTGCCAGCAGTTGGAGGGGATCACGAGCTTTCTTT. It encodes CASSWRGSRAFF.

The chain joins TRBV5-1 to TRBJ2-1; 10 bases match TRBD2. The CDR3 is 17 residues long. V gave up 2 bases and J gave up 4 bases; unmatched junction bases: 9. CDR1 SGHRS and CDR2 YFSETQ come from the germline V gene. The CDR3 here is CASSFPLAGVSYNEQFF. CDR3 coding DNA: TGCGCCAGCAGCTTCCCGCTAGCGGGAGTTAGTTACAATGAGCAGTTCTTC. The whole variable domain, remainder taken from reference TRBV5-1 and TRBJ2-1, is KAGVTQTPRYLIKTRGQQVTLSCSPISGHRSVSWYQQTPGQGLQFLFEYFSETQRNKGNFPGRFSGRQFSNSRSEMNVSTLELGDSALYLCASSFPLAGVSYNEQFFGPGTRLTVL.

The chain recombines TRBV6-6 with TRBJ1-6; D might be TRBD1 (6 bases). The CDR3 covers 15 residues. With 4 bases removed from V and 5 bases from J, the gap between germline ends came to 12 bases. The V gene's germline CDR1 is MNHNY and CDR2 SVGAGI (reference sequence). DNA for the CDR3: TGTGCCAGCAGTTTCCGGGACACGAATAATTCACCCCTCCACTTT. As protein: CASSFRDTNNSPLHF.

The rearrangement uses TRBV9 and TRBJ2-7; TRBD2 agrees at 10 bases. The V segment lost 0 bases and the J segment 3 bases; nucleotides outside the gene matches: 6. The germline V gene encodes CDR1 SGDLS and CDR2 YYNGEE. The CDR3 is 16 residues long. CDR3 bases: TGTGCCAGCAGCGTAGGGACTAGCGGCTCTCTCTACGAGCAGTACTTC. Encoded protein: CASSVGTSGSLYEQYF.

This CDR3 reads CASSPRENTEAFF. DNA of the CDR3: TGTGCCAGCAGTCCCAGGGAAAACACTGAAGCTTTCTTT. The chain links TRBV6-6 to TRBJ1-1; D perhaps matches TRBD1 (5 bases). Trimming left V 5 bases short and J 2 bases short, with 9 bases between. Germline CDR1 reads MNHNY; CDR2 reads SVGAGI (reference sequence). CDR3 size: 13 residues.

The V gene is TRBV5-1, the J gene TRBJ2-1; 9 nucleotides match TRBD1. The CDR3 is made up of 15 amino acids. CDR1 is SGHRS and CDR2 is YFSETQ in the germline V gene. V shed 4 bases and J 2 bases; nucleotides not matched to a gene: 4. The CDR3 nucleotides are TGCGCCAGCAGCCCAGGACAGGGGCCCTACAATGAGCAGTTCTTC. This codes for CASSPGQGPYNEQFF.

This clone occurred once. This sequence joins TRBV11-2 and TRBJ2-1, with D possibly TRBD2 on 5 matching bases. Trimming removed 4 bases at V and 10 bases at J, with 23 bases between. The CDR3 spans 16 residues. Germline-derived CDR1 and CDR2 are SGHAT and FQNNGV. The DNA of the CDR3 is TGTGCCAGCAGCTCGGGGTCTCAGCGGTGGGGTATGGAGCAGTTCTTC. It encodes CASSSGSQRWGMEQFF.

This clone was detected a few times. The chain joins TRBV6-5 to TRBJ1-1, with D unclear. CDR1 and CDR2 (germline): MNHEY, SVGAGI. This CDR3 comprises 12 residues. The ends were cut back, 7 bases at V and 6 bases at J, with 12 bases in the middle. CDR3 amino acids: CASIGGIPEAFF. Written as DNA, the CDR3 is TGTGCCAGCATCGGCGGGATCCCTGAAGCTTTCTTT.

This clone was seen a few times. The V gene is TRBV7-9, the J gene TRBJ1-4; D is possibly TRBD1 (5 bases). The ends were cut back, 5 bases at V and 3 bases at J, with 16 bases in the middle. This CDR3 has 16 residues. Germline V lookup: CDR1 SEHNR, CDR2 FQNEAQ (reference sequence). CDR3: CASSHGGGSANEKLFF. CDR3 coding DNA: TGTGCCAGCAGCCATGGCGGGGGGTCCGCTAATGAAAAACTGTTTTTT. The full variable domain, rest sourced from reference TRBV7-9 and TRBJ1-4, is DTGVSQNPRHKITKRGQNVTFRCDPISEHNRLYWYRQTLGQGPEFLTYFQNEAQLEKSRLLSDRFSAERPKGSFSTLEIQRTEQGDSAMYLCASSHGGGSANEKLFFGSGTQLSVL.

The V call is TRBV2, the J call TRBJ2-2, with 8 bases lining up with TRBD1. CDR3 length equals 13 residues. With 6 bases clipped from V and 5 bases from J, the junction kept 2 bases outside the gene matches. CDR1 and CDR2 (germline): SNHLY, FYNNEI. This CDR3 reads CASRGTGTGELFF. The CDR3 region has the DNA TGTGCCAGCAGAGGGACAGGTACCGGGGAGCTGTTTTTT.

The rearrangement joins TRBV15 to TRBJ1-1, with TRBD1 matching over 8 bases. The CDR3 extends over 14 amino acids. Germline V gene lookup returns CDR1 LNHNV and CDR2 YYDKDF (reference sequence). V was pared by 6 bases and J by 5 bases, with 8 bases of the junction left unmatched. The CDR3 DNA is TGTGCCACCAGGAATGACAGGGGATGGACTGAAGCTTTCTTT. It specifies CATRNDRGWTEAFF.

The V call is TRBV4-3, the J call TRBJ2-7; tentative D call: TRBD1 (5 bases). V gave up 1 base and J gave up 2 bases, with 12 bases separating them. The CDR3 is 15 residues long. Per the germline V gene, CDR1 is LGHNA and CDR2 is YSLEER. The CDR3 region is CASSQAKTATYEQYF. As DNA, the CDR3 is TGCGCCAGCAGCCAAGCAAAGACAGCAACCTACGAGCAGTACTTC.

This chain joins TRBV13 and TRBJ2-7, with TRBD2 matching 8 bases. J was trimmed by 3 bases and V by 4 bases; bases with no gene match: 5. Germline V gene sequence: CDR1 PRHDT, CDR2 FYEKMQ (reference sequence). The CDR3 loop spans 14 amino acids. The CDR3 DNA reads TGTGCCAGCAGCTCGGGGGGGTTGTTCTACGAGCAGTACTTC. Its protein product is CASSSGGLFYEQYF.

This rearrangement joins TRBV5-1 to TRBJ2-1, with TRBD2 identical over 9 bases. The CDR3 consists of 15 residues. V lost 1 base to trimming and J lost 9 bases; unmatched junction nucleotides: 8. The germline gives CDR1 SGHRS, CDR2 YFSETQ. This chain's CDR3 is CASSLTASGAGEQFF. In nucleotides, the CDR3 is TGCGCCAGCAGCTTGACGGCTAGCGGGGCGGGTGAGCAGTTCTTC.

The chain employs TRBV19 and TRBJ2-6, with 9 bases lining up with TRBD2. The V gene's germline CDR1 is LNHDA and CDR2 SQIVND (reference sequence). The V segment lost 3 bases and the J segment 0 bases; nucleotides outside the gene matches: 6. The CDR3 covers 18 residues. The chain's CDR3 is CASSIRAGGSSGANVLTF. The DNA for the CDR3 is TGTGCCAGTAGTATCCGAGCGGGGGGATCCTCTGGGGCCAACGTCCTGACTTTC.

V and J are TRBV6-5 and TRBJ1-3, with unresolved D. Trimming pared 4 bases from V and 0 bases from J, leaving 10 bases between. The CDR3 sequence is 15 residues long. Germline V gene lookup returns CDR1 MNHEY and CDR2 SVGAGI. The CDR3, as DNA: TGTGCCAGCAGTTTGAGTACGTTCTCTGGAAACACCATATATTTT. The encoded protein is CASSLSTFSGNTIYF.

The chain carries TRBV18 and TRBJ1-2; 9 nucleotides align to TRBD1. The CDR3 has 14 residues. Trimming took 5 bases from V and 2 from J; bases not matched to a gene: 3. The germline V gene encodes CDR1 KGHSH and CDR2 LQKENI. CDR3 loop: CASSGQGSNYGYTF. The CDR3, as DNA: TGTGCCAGCTCAGGACAGGGGAGCAACTATGGCTACACCTTC.

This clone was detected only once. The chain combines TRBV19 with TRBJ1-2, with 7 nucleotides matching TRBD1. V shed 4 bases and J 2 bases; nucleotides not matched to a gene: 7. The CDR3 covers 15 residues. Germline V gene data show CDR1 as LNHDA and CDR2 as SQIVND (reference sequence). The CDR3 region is CASSRTDRMNYGYTF. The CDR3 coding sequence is TGTGCCAGTAGTAGGACGGACAGGATGAACTATGGCTACACCTTC.

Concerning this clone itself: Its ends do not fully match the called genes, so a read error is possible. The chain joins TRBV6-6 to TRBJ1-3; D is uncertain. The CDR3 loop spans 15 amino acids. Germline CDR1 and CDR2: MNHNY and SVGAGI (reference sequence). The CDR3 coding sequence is TGTGCCAGCAGTGACCCGGGAAACTCTGGAAACGCCATATATTTT. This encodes CASSDPGNSGNAIYF.